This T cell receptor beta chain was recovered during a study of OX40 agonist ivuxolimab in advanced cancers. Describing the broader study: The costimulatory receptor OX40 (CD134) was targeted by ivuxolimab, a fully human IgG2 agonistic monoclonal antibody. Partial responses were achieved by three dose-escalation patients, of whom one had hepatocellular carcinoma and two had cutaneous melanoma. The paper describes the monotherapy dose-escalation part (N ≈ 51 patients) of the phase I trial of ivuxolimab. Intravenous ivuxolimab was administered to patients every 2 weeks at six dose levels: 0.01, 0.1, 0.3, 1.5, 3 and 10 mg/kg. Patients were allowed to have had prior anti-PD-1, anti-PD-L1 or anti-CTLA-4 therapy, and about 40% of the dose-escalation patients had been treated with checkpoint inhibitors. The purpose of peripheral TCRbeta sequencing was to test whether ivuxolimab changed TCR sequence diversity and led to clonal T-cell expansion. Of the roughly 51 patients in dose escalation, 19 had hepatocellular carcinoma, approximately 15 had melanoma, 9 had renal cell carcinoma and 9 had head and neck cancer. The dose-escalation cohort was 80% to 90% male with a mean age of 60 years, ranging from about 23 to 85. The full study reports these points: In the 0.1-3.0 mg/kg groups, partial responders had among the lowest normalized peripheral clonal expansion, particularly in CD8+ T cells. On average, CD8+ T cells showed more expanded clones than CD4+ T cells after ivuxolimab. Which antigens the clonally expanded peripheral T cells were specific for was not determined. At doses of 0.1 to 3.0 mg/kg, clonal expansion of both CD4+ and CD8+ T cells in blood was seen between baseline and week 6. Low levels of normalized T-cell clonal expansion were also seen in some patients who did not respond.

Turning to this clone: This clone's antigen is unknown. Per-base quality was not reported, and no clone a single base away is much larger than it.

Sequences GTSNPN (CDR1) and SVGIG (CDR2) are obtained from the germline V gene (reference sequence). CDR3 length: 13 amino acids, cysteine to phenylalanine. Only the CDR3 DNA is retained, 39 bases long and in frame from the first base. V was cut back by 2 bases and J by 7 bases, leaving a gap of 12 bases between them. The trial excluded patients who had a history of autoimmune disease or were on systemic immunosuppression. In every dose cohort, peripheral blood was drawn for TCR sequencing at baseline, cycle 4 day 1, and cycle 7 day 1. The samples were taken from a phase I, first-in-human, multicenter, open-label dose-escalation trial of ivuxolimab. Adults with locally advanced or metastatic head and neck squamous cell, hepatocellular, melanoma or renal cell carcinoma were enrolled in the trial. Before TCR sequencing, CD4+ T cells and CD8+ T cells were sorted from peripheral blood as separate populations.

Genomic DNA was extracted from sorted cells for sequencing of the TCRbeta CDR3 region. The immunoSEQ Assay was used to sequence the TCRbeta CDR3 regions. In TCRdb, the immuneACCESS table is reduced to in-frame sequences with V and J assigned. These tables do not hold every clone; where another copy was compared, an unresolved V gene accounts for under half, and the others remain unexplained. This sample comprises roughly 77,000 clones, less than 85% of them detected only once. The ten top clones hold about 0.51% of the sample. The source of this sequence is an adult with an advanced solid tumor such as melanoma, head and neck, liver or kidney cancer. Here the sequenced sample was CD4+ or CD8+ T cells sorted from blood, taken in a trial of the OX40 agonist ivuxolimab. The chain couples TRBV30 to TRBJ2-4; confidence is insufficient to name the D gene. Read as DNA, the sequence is TGTGCCTGGAGTCAACCGGGCCTGAACATTCAGTACTTC. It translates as CAWSQPGLNIQYF. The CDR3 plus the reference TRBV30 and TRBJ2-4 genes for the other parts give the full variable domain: SQTIHQWPATLVQPVGSPLSLECTVEGTSNPNLYWYRQAAGRGLQLLFYSVGIGQISSEVPQNLSASRPQDRQFILSSKKLLLSDSGFYLCAWSQPGLNIQYFGAGTRLSVL.